This TCR beta chain was observed in a study of T cells expressing NK-cell markers. For the study at large: It was from sorted CD3+CD56+NKG2C+, CD3+CD56+NKG2C- and CD3+CD56-NKG2C+ T cells that TCR beta repertoires came.

General study results and limits: There were a few donors in whom these clonotypes also led the CD3+CD56-NKG2C+ fraction.

As the method of synthesis, 5'RACE template switching with UMIs yielded TCR beta cDNA. After re-calling the 5' RACE reads, TCRdb lists one entry per CDR3 protein, DNA absent. This sample contains 150,000 to 170,000 distinct CDR3 sequences. The CDR3 spans 15 residues. Of note for this clonotype: Its specificity is not known.

Input material: blood T cells: a sorted CD56 or NKG2C T cell subset, CD4+ or CD8+ T cells, or bulk PBMC T cells (not recorded which). The sequence derives from a woman aged 50 to 60 in good health. The chain has TRBV12-3 or TRBV12-4 and TRBJ2-3; TCRdb proposes TRBD2, but this gene call is untestable without DNA. Here the CDR3 reads CASSLTSGSTDTQYF.